The source of this T cell receptor (beta chain) is a study of OX40 agonist ivuxolimab in advanced cancers. CDR3 length equals 14 residues. Looked up from germline, CDR1 is WSHSY and CDR2 is SAAADI. After removal of 8 bases from V and 1 base from J, the junction contained 7 bases not matched to a gene. Peripheral blood came from all dose cohorts at three timepoints. Generated by immunoSEQ multiplex PCR, the TCRdb table keeps only in-frame clones and is missing some. The sample shows some 59,000 clones, around 90% of them seen only once. Study-level findings and limits: With doses of 0.1-3.0 mg/kg, partial responders showed among the lowest clonal expansion.

About this clone: What it binds is not known.

The V and J genes are TRBV10-2 and TRBJ1-1, with 7 bases aligning to TRBD1. The sequence was obtained from an adult with an advanced solid tumor such as melanoma, head and neck, liver or kidney cancer. The specimen comprised CD4+ or CD8+ T cells sorted from blood, sampled in a trial of the OX40 agonist ivuxolimab. The CDR3 is CASYSDRKNTEAFF. The CDR3 bases are TGCGCCAGCTATTCGGACAGGAAGAACACTGAAGCTTTCTTT.